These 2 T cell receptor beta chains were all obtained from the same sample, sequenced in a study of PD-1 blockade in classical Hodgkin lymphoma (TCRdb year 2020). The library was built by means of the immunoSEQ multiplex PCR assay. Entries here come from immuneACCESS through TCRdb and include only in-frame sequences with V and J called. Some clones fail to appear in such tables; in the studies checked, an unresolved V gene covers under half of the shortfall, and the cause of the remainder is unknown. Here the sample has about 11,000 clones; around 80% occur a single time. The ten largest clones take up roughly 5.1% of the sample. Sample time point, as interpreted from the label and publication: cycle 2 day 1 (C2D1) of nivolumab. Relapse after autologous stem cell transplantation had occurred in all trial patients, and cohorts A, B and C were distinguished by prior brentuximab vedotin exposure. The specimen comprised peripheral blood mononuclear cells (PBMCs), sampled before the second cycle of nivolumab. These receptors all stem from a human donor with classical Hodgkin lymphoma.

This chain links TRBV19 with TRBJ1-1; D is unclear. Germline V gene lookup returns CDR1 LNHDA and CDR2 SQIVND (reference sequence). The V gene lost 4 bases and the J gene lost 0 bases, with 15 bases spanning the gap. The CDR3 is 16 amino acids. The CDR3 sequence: CASSTTYLGLNTEAFF. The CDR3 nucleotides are TGTGCCAGTAGTACCACCTACCTGGGTTTGAACACTGAAGCTTTCTTT.

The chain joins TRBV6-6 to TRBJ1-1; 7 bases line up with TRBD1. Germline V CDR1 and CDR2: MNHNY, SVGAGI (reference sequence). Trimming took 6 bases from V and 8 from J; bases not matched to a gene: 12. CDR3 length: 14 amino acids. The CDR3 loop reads CASSLSAGGHEAFF. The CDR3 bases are TGTGCCAGCAGCCTATCGGCAGGGGGGCACGAAGCTTTCTTT.